Listed here are 17 T cell receptor beta chains from one sample, sequenced in a study of CD8+ T cells in alopecia areata. cDNA reverse transcribed from extracted RNA served as the sequencing template. Libraries were prepared by immunoSEQ multiplex PCR; TCRdb keeps only in-frame clonotypes and omits some of them. The table lists roughly 64,000 clones, roughly two fifths of them singletons. The sequenced material came from NKG2D-low CD8+ T cells sorted from blood. Every receptor here comes from a human donor with alopecia areata.

The genes are TRBV25-1 and TRBJ2-2; D is uncertain. This CDR3 spans 12 amino acids. In germline, CDR1 is MGHDK, CDR2 SYGVNS. Trimming cost V 10 bases and J 4 bases, with 10 bases left between them. CDR3 residues: CATWAITGELFF. CDR3 sequence (DNA): TGTGCCACATGGGCGATCACCGGGGAGCTGTTTTTT.

This clone was seen only a few times. The chain joins TRBV5-6 to TRBJ2-3; D call uncertain. Trimming took off 3 bases at V and 6 bases at J, with 8 bases between the two ends. The CDR3 has 12 residues. Germline CDR1 reads SGHDT; CDR2 reads YYEEEE. The CDR3 here is CASSSNSDTQYF. The CDR3, as DNA: TGTGCCAGCAGCTCTAACTCGGATACGCAGTATTTT.

This clone occurred a few times. The chain recombines TRBV21-1 with TRBJ2-5; TRBD1, the table's D call, was not compared with the DNA. TRBV21-1 is a pseudogene. The CDR3 runs 15 residues. The CDR3 region is CASSKEWDSQETQYF. DNA of the CDR3: TGTGCCAGCAGCAAAGAATGGGACAGCCAAGAGACCCAGTACTTC.

This clone was observed a handful of times. The CDR3 loop reads CASSLEEWYEQYF. The CDR3 DNA reads as TGTGCCAGCAGCTTAGAAGAGTGGTACGAGCAGTACTTC. V is TRBV7-9 and J is TRBJ2-7; D uncertain. Deletions cut 1 base from V and 4 bases from J, with 8 bases between. From germline, CDR1 is SEHNR and CDR2 FQNEAQ (reference sequence). This CDR3 is 13 amino acids long.

This sequence joins TRBV9 and TRBJ2-3; TRBD1 matches 9 bases. V lost 2 bases, J lost 0 bases, and 1 base stayed unmatched. Germline V gene data show CDR1 as SGDLS and CDR2 as YYNGEE. The CDR3 extends over 15 amino acids. The CDR3 here is CASSVTGGSTDTQYF. The CDR3 bases are TGTGCCAGCAGCGTGACAGGGGGAAGCACAGATACGCAGTATTTT.

The chain couples TRBV4-1 to TRBJ2-1, with 13 bases matching TRBD2. The CDR3 length is 16 residues. Germline V lookup: CDR1 MGHRA, CDR2 YSYEKL. Germline trimming cut 2 bases from V and 6 bases from J; bases unmatched to any gene: 4. The CDR3 sequence is CASSQQLAGGLNEQFF. CDR3 DNA: TGCGCCAGCAGCCAACAACTAGCGGGGGGGCTCAATGAGCAGTTCTTC.

The genes are TRBV2 and TRBJ2-3; D perhaps matches TRBD1 (6 bases). Per germline, CDR1 SNHLY and CDR2 FYNNEI. The CDR3 sequence is 15 residues long. V lost 6 bases, J lost 2 bases, and 15 bases lay in between. The CDR3 region is CASSAWTELTDTQYF. The DNA of the CDR3 is TGTGCCAGCAGCGCCTGGACAGAGCTCACAGATACGCAGTATTTT.

This clone was detected once. The chain carries TRBV4-3 and TRBJ2-7, with no clear D. The CDR3 runs 14 residues. Germline V gives CDR1 LGHNA, CDR2 YSLEER. Between the trimmed V and J ends, which lost 0 bases and 2 bases, there was a span of 8 bases. In nucleotides, the CDR3 is TGCGCCAGCAGCCAAGACAACAGCCCCTACGAGCAGTACTTC. This encodes CASSQDNSPYEQYF.

This clone was seen a handful of times. This chain joins TRBV29-1 and TRBJ2-2; D may be TRBD1 (5 bases). CDR1 and CDR2 from the germline V gene are SQVTM and ANQGSEA. The CDR3 runs to 14 residues. Trimming pared 2 bases from V and 5 bases from J, leaving 12 bases between. The CDR3 sequence: CSVEQGRGTGELFF. The CDR3 DNA is TGCAGCGTTGAACAGGGTAGGGGTACCGGGGAGCTGTTTTTT.

The gene calls are TRBV14 and TRBJ1-1; D is perhaps TRBD1 (5 bases). Trimming shortened V by 1 base and J by 3 bases, and 9 bases separated the two germline ends. There are 14 residues in the CDR3. Germline V CDR1 and CDR2: SGHDN, FVKESK. The CDR3 spells CASSQGGAHTEAFF. CDR3 bases: TGTGCCAGCAGCCAAGGTGGGGCTCACACTGAAGCTTTCTTT.

V is TRBV6-5 and J is TRBJ1-2; D call uncertain. The CDR3 loop spans 12 amino acids. Germline lookup yields CDR1 MNHEY and CDR2 SVGAGI. V was cut by 8 bases and J by 1 base, with 8 bases left in between. The CDR3 DNA follows: TGTGCCAGCGGTGGGGATAACTATGGCTACACCTTC. Protein sequence: CASGGDNYGYTF.

The chain is built from TRBV9 and TRBJ1-1; the match to TRBD1 covers 8 bases. The CDR3 is 15 residues long. Germline CDR1 reads SGDLS; CDR2 reads YYNGEE. The V gene end was trimmed by 5 bases and the J gene end by 4 bases; junction bases not matched to a gene: 10. The chain's CDR3 is CASSDRTGSGTEAFF. CDR3 DNA: TGTGCCAGCAGTGACCGGACAGGGAGTGGCACTGAAGCTTTCTTT.

J is TRBJ2-7 and V is TRBV4-1, with D tentatively TRBD1 (5 bases). Trimming shortened V by 3 bases and J by 6 bases, and 9 bases separated the two germline ends. Germline CDR1 MGHRA, CDR2 YSYEKL. The CDR3 covers 12 residues. The CDR3 sequence is CASSHNRGEQYF. The CDR3 nucleotides are TGCGCCAGCAGCCATAATAGGGGCGAGCAGTACTTC.

The chain employs TRBV29-1 and TRBJ2-3; 11 bases match TRBD2. The CDR3 runs to 15 residues. Germline V CDR1 and CDR2: SQVTM, ANQGSEA. J lost 4 bases, V lost 6 bases, and 9 bases had no gene match. CDR3 sequence: CSVPHSGRAPDTQYF. CDR3 DNA sequence: TGCAGCGTGCCCCATAGCGGGAGGGCCCCAGATACGCAGTATTTT.

The chain links TRBV29-1 to TRBJ2-1; perhaps TRBD1 as D (6 bases). The germline V gene has CDR1 SQVTM and CDR2 ANQGSEA. V dropped 5 bases and J dropped 9 bases, with 14 bases sitting between them. CDR3 length: 12 amino acids. The CDR3 sequence is CSVSWGRVEQFF. The DNA for the CDR3 is TGCAGCGTTTCTTGGGGGCGAGTTGAGCAGTTCTTC.

A few counts support this clone. The J gene is TRBJ2-1, the V gene TRBV7-9; 11 bases agree with TRBD2. Losses at the gene ends were 5 bases for V and 3 bases for J; bases not matched to a gene: 6. Germline CDR1 SEHNR, CDR2 FQNEAQ (reference sequence). The CDR3 runs to 16 residues. As DNA, the CDR3 is TGTGCCAGCAGCACTAGCGGGGGCCCCCGCTACAATGAGCAGTTCTTC. Translating gives CASSTSGGPRYNEQFF. The full variable domain, completed using reference TRBV7-9 and TRBJ2-1, is DTGVSQNPRHKITKRGQNVTFRCDPISEHNRLYWYRQTLGQGPEFLTYFQNEAQLEKSRLLSDRFSAERPKGSFSTLEIQRTEQGDSAMYLCASSTSGGPRYNEQFFGPGTRLTVL.

The sample holds a few counts of this clone. The chain links TRBV7-2 to TRBJ2-1, with 9 positions matching TRBD1. The CDR3 consists of 16 residues. CDR1 and CDR2 from the germline V gene are SGHTA and FQGNSA. V shed 3 bases and J 6 bases; nucleotides not matched to a gene: 9. The CDR3 bases are TGTGCCAGCAGCTTCCAACCGGGACAGGGCACCAATGAGCAGTTCTTC. As protein: CASSFQPGQGTNEQFF. Looking up the rest from reference TRBV7-2 and TRBJ2-1 gives the full variable domain: GAGVSQSPSNKVTEKGKDVELRCDPISGHTALYWYRQSLGQGLEFLIYFQGNSAPDKSGLPSDRFSAERTGGSVSTLTIQRTQQEDSAVYLCASSFQPGQGTNEQFFGPGTRLTVL.